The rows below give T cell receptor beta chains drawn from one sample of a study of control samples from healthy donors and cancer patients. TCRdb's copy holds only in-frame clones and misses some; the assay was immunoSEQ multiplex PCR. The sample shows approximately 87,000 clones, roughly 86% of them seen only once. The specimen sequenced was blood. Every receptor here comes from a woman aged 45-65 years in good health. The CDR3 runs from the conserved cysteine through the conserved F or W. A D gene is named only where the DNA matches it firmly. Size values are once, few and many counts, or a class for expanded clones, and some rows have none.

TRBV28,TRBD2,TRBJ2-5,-,TGTGCCAGCAGTTTCGGGACTAGCGCACAAGAGACCCAGTACTTC,CASSFGTSAQETQYF
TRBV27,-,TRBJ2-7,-,TGTGCCAGCGCTTACGGCGGACTCAGACCCTACGAGCAGTACTTC,CASAYGGLRPYEQYF
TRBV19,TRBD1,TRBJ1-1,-,TGTGCCAGTAGTGTCGGACAGGGGGCGAACACTGAAGCTTTCTTT,CASSVGQGANTEAFF
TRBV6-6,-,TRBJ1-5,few,TGTGCCAGCAGTTATCCCGGGAGTGGCAATCAGCCCCAGCATTTT,CASSYPGSGNQPQHF
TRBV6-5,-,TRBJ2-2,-,TGTGCCAGCAGTTACTCCTTGGACACCGGGGAGCTGTTTTTT,CASSYSLDTGELFF
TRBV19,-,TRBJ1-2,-,TGTGCCACAACCCCAAACTCGGGCATCTATGGCTACACCTTC,CATTPNSGIYGYTF
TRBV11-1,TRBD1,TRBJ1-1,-,TGTGCCAGCAGCCGGACAGGTTGGACTGAAGCTTTCTTT,CASSRTGWTEAFF
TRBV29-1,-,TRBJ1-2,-,TGCAGCGTTGAGAGAGGCTATGGCTACACCTTC,CSVERGYGYTF
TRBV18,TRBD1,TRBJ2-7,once,TGTGCCAGCTCCCCCCGGGACAGGCAATACGAGCAGTACTTC,CASSPRDRQYEQYF
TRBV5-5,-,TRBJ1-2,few,TGTGCCAGCAGCAAGGACAGCTATGGCTACACCTTC,CASSKDSYGYTF
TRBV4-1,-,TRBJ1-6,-,TGCGCCAGCAGCCATTCCGGGACATCCCGCTATTCACCCCTCCACTTT,CASSHSGTSRYSPLHF
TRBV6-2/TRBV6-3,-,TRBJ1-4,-,TGTGCCAGCAGTTACGCAGGGGCGGATAATGAAAAACTGTTTTTT,CASSYAGADNEKLFF
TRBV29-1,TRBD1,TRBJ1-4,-,TGCAGCGTAGGAACAGGGGGCAGTAATGAAAAACTGTTTTTT,CSVGTGGSNEKLFF
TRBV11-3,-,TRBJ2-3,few,TGTGCCAGCAGCTTAGGAGATACGCAGTATTTT,CASSLGDTQYF